These T cell receptor beta chains were read from a single sample in a study of blood T cell repertoires in COVID-19. TCRdb's table, derived via immunoSEQ multiplex PCR, lists solely in-frame clones and lacks some. Of 490,000 or so clones listed, 80% to 90% were seen once; the top ten hold roughly 8%. The sequencing sample was made of PBMCs or T cells enriched from blood (not recorded which). The origin of the receptors is a woman aged 55-69 years who had recovered from COVID-19. CDR3s include the opening cysteine and the closing phenylalanine or tryptophan. The order of the fields is CDR3 protein, CDR3 DNA, V gene, clone size, J gene, D gene. A D gene is named only where the DNA matches it firmly. Clone size is shown for a subset of rows, as once, few, many or a class of expanded clone.

cdr3_aa: CATLMGAVGYTF
cdr3_nt: TGTGCCACCCTTATGGGGGCAGTTGGCTACACCTTC
v_call: TRBV2
clone_size: -
j_call: TRBJ1-2
d_call: -

cdr3_aa: CASSVSGGRTSTDTQYF
cdr3_nt: TGTGCCAGCAGCGTAAGCGGGGGAAGGACTAGCACAGATACGCAGTATTTT
v_call: TRBV9
clone_size: -
j_call: TRBJ2-3
d_call: TRBD2

cdr3_aa: CASSRTGYSPLHF
cdr3_nt: TGTGCCAGCAGTCGGACAGGGTATTCACCCCTCCACTTT
v_call: TRBV5-8
clone_size: -
j_call: TRBJ1-6
d_call: TRBD1

cdr3_aa: CANDSGQGLRSNYGYTF
cdr3_nt: TGTGCCAACGACTCGGGACAGGGGTTGAGATCAAACTATGGCTACACCTTC
v_call: TRBV24-1
clone_size: -
j_call: TRBJ1-2
d_call: TRBD1

cdr3_aa: CASSEGRHNSPLHF
cdr3_nt: TGTGCCAGCAGTGAAGGGAGACATAATTCACCCCTCCACTTT
v_call: TRBV2
clone_size: once
j_call: TRBJ1-6
d_call: -

cdr3_aa: CASGTTGGETQYF
cdr3_nt: TGTGCTAGTGGGACGACAGGGGGGGAGACCCAGTACTTC
v_call: TRBV12-5
clone_size: -
j_call: TRBJ2-5
d_call: TRBD1

cdr3_aa: CAGTTGKREKLFF
cdr3_nt: TGTGCCGGAACGACAGGGAAGAGGGAAAAACTGTTTTTT
v_call: TRBV2
clone_size: -
j_call: TRBJ1-4
d_call: TRBD1

cdr3_aa: CASSLAGTGQNTEAFF
cdr3_nt: TGTGCCAGCAGCTTGGCCGGGACAGGGCAGAACACTGAAGCTTTCTTT
v_call: TRBV5-4
clone_size: -
j_call: TRBJ1-1
d_call: TRBD1

cdr3_aa: CASSSGQLENTIYF
cdr3_nt: TGTGCCAGCAGCTCGGGACAGCTGGAAAACACCATATATTTT
v_call: TRBV3-1/TRBV3-2
clone_size: few
j_call: TRBJ1-3
d_call: TRBD1

cdr3_aa: CASSNDNSYNEQFF
cdr3_nt: TGTGCCAGCAGCAATGACAATTCCTACAATGAGCAGTTCTTC
v_call: TRBV5-4
clone_size: -
j_call: TRBJ2-1
d_call: -

cdr3_aa: CASSPSYYNSPLHF
cdr3_nt: TGTGCCAGCAGCCCCTCCTACTATAATTCACCCCTCCACTTT
v_call: TRBV28
clone_size: -
j_call: TRBJ1-6
d_call: -